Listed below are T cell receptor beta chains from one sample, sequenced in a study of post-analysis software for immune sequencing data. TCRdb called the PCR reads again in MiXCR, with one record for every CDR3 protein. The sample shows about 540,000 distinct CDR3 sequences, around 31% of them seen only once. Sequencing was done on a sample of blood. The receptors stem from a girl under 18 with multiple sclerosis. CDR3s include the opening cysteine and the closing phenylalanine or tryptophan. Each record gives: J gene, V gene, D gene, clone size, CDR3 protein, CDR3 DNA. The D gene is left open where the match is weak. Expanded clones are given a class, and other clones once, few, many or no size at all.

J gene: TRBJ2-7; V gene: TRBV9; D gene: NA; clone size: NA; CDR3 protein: CASSVRPTPFGYEQYF; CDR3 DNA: TGTGCCAGCAGCGTAAGGCCGACCCCCTTCGGGTACGAGCAGTACTTC
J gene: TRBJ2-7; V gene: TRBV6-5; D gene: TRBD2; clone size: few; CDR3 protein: CASSPALAGLYEQYF; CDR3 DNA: TGTGCCAGCAGCCCCGCGCTAGCGGGTCTCTACGAGCAGTACTTC
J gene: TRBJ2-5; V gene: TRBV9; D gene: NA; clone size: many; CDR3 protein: CASSVTQGGETQYF; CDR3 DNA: TGTGCCAGCAGCGTGACACAGGGTGGAGAGACCCAGTACTTC
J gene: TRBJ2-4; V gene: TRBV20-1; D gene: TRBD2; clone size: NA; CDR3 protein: CSARDLGRGAETRYF; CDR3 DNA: TGCAGTGCTAGAGATTTGGGGCGGGGGGCGGAGACCCGGTACTTC
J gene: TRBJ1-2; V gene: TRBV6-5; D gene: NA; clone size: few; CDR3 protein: CASSSRGGAQDYGYTF; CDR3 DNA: TGTGCCAGCAGTTCCCGCGGAGGGGCTCAGGACTATGGCTACACCTTC
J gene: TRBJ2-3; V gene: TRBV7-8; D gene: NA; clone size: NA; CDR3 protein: CASRSKRWNAGTDTQYF; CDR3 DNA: TGTGCCAGCAGGAGTAAGCGGTGGAACGCCGGCACAGATACGCAGTATTTT
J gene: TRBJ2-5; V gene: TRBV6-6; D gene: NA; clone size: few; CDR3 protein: CASSYSAGPKETQYF; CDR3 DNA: TGTGCCAGCAGTTACTCGGCGGGGCCAAAAGAGACCCAGTACTTC
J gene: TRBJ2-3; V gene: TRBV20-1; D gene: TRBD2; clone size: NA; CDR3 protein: CSARTSGRTGTDTQYF; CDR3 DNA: TGCAGTGCTAGGACTAGCGGGAGGACCGGAACAGATACGCAGTATTTT
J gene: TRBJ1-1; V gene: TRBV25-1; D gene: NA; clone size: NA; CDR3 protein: CASSALSIAFF; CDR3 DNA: TGTGCCAGCAGTGCTCTTAGTATAGCTTTCTTT
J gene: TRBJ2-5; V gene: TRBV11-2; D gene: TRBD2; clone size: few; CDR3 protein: CASSRGQTSGGEETQYF; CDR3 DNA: TGTGCCAGCAGCCGGGGCCAGACTAGCGGGGGAGAAGAGACCCAGTACTTC
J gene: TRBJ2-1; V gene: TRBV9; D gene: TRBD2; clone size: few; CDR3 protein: CASSVLAGGLNEQFF; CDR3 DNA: TGTGCCAGCAGCGTTCTAGCGGGGGGTCTAAATGAGCAGTTCTTC
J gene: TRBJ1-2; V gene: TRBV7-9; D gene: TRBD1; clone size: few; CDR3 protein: CASSHPPQGAGVYGYTF; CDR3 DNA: TGTGCCAGCAGCCACCCTCCGCAGGGGGCCGGGGTTTATGGCTACACCTTC
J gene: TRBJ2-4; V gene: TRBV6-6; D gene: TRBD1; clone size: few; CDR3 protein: CAAKQGGITKNIQYF; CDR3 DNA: TGTGCCGCCAAACAGGGGGGTATAACCAAAAACATTCAGTACTTC
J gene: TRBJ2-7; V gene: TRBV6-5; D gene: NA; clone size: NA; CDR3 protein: CASSRRTSEQYF; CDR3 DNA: TGTGCCAGCAGTCGGCGTACCTCCGAGCAGTACTTC
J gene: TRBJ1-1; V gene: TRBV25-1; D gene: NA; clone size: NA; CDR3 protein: CASRGLLLGTEAFF; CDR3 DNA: TGTGCCAGCAGGGGACTTCTGTTAGGCACTGAAGCTTTCTTT
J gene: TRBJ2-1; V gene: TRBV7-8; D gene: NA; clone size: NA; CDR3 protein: CASILGVSSYNEQFF; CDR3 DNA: TGTGCCAGCATCTTAGGGGTTTCCTCCTACAATGAGCAGTTCTTC
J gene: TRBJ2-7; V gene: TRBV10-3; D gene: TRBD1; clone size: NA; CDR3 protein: CATETGTGTYEQYF; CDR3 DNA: TGTGCCACCGAAACCGGGACAGGGACCTACGAGCAGTACTTC
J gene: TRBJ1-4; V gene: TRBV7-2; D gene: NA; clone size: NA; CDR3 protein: CASSLALTLPGTLFF; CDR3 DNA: TGTGCCAGCAGCTTAGCCCTGACCCTCCCTGGGACTCTGTTTTTT
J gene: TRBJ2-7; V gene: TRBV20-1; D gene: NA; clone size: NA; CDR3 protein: CSFNRNAYEQYF; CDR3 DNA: TGCAGCTTTAACAGGAATGCCTACGAGCAGTACTTC
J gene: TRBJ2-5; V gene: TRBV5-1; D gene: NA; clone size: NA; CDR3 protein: CASNVEAGSQETQYF; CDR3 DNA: TGCGCCAGCAATGTGGAGGCAGGAAGCCAAGAGACCCAGTACTTC